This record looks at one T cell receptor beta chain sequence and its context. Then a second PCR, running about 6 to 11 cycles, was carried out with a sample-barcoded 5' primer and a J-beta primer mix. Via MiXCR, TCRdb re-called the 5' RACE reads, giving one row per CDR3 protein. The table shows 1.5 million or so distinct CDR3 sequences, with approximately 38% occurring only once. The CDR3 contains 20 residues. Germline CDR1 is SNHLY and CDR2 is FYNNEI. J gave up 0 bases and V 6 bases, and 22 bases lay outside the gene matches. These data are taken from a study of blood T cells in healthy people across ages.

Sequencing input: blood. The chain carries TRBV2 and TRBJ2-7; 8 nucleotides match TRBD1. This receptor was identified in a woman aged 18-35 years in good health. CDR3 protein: CASRPPRSDRVQLPSYEQYF. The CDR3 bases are TGTGCCAGCAGGCCCCCGCGGTCGGACAGGGTGCAACTCCCCTCCTACGAGCAGTACTTC.